These T cell receptor beta chains were read from a single sample in a study of spatial heterogeneity in lung cancer. TCRdb fed the 5' RACE reads into MiXCR, producing one record per CDR3 protein. The repertoire consists of 25,000 or so distinct CDR3 sequences, with approximately 4.8% occurring once and the leading ten covering 4.5% to 6.5%. The source material was PBMCs, sampled at surgery. All receptors come from a male donor with early-stage non-small cell lung cancer. CDR3s include the opening cysteine and the closing phenylalanine or tryptophan. The order of the fields is D gene, clone size, V gene, J gene, CDR3 DNA, CDR3 protein. A D gene is named only where the DNA matches it firmly. Only some rows state a clone size, as once, few, many or a class for expanded clones.

>TRBD1|many|TRBV6-5|TRBJ2-5
TGTGCCAGCAGTCCAGGGACAGCGTACCAAGAGACCCAGTACTTC
CASSPGTAYQETQYF
>TRBD1|medium-sized|TRBV29-1|TRBJ2-3
TGCAGCGTCCCAGGGGGCGGAAGCACAGATACGCAGTATTTT
CSVPGGGSTDTQYF
>NA|many|TRBV4-3|TRBJ1-4
TGCGCCAGCAGCCAAGTAGCGCCTGATGAAAAACTGTTTTTT
CASSQVAPDEKLFF
>NA|many|TRBV12-3/TRBV12-4|TRBJ2-4
TGTGCCAGCAGTTCGGACATTGCCGGCCAAAACATTCAGTACTTC
CASSSDIAGQNIQYF
>NA|many|TRBV28|TRBJ2-4
TGTGCCAGCAGTCAGGGACCCCCCATTCAGTACTTC
CASSQGPPIQYF
>NA|many|TRBV10-3|TRBJ2-3
TGTGCCATCAGTTGGACGGGCAGCACAGATACGCAGTATTTT
CAISWTGSTDTQYF
>TRBD1|many|TRBV7-7|TRBJ2-3
TGTGCCAGCTCGGACAGGGAAAGCACAGATACGCAGTATTTT
CASSDRESTDTQYF
>TRBD1|many|TRBV7-2|TRBJ1-6
TGTGCCAGCACCCAGACGGGACAGGAAAAACTTTCACCCCTCCACTTT
CASTQTGQEKLSPLHF
>TRBD2|many|TRBV5-1|TRBJ2-7
TGCGCCAGCAGCTTGGGAGGAGCTCTAGCGGGAGGGCCCAACGAGCAGTACTTC
CASSLGGALAGGPNEQYF
>TRBD2|NA|TRBV6-5|TRBJ2-2
TGTGCCAGCAGTCGGGGACTAGCGGGGGACGGGGAGCTGTTTTTT
CASSRGLAGDGELFF
>TRBD1|medium-sized|TRBV6-1|TRBJ1-4
TGTGCCAGCAGCCGCAACCCCGGCGGACAGGGCTACGAAAAACTGTTTTTT
CASSRNPGGQGYEKLFF
>NA|many|TRBV27|TRBJ1-1
TGTGCCAGCAGTCCCCCCCGGGGGCGAGAGGACACTGAAGCTTTCTTT
CASSPPRGREDTEAFF
>NA|many|TRBV5-1|TRBJ1-4
TGCGCCAGCAGCCCCGGGCCTAATGAAAAACTGTTTTTT
CASSPGPNEKLFF
>TRBD2|many|TRBV5-1|TRBJ2-5
TGCGCCAGCAGCTGGGCGGTAACTAGCGAAGAGACCCAGTACTTC
CASSWAVTSEETQYF
>TRBD2|many|TRBV15|TRBJ2-3
TGTGCCACCAGCATGGGACTAGCGAGCCTCACAGATACGCAGTATTTT
CATSMGLASLTDTQYF
>TRBD1|many|TRBV12-3/TRBV12-4|TRBJ2-2
TGTGCCAGCAGTCCCGAGACAGGGGTATACACCGGGGAGCTGTTTTTT
CASSPETGVYTGELFF
>NA|many|TRBV7-2|TRBJ1-5
TGTGCCAGCAGCTTGGACAGACGAAATCAGCCCCAGCATTTT
CASSLDRRNQPQHF
>NA|many|TRBV7-8|TRBJ1-1
TGTGCCAGCAGCTCGAGAATGAACACTGAAGCTTTCTTT
CASSSRMNTEAFF
>TRBD2|NA|TRBV6-5|TRBJ2-3
TGTGCCAGCAGTCTAGCGGGCGGTACGGATACGCAGTATTTT
CASSLAGGTDTQYF
>NA|many|TRBV27|TRBJ2-7
TGTGCCAGCAGTCGGGGGCAGGCAGGGGCCTACGAGCAGTACTTC
CASSRGQAGAYEQYF
>NA|medium-sized|TRBV5-4|TRBJ2-3
TGTGCCAGCAGCTTGAGTGATACGCAGTATTTT
CASSLSDTQYF
>TRBD2|many|TRBV28|TRBJ2-3
TGTGCCAGCAACTTAGCGGGCTCTCGCACAGATACGCAGTATTTT
CASNLAGSRTDTQYF
>TRBD1|many|TRBV9|TRBJ2-2
TGTGCCAGCAGCCGACGGGACAGGGGATCCGGGGAGCTGTTTTTT
CASSRRDRGSGELFF
>TRBD2|many|TRBV7-2|TRBJ2-5
TGTGCCAGCAGCCCAGGACTAGCGGGAAGAGAGACCCAGTACTTC
CASSPGLAGRETQYF
>NA|many|TRBV5-1|TRBJ2-7
TGCGCCAGCAGCCCCGACCCCACGAGCTCCTACGAGCAGTACTTC
CASSPDPTSSYEQYF
>TRBD1|many|TRBV5-1|TRBJ2-7
TGCGCCAGCAGCTGGCGGACAGGCCCTTCCTACGAGCAGTACTTC
CASSWRTGPSYEQYF
>NA|many|TRBV6-2/TRBV6-3|TRBJ1-5
TGTGCCAGCAGTTACACCCCTTGGGGCGGGGAGAGCCAGCCCCAGCATTTT
CASSYTPWGGESQPQHF
>NA|many|TRBV6-2/TRBV6-3|TRBJ2-2
TGTGCCAGCAGTTACCCCCGCTATGGCGGGAACACCGGGGAGCTGTTTTTT
CASSYPRYGGNTGELFF
>TRBD2|many|TRBV27|TRBJ2-3
TGTGCCAGCAGTTTCCAAGCGGGAGGCACAGATACGCAGTATTTT
CASSFQAGGTDTQYF
>NA|medium-sized|TRBV29-1|TRBJ1-6
TGCAGCGTTGTACTGGGGCAGACTTCACCCCTCCACTTT
CSVVLGQTSPLHF
>NA|many|TRBV3-1|TRBJ1-2
TGTGCCAGCAGCCAAGAGCGGCAAGGCTACACCTTC
CASSQERQGYTF
>NA|many|TRBV20-1|TRBJ2-3
TGCAGTGCTAGAGATAGCGGCCCGCGCACAGATACGCAGTATTTT
CSARDSGPRTDTQYF
>TRBD1|many|TRBV5-6|TRBJ2-7
TGTGCCAGCAGCTTGTTATGGGACAGGAGCTCCTACGAGCAGTACTTC
CASSLLWDRSSYEQYF
>TRBD1|many|TRBV6-2/TRBV6-3|TRBJ2-3
TGTGCCAGCAGCCAGAGCCCCGGGACAGGGGTCCCAGATACGCAGTATTTT
CASSQSPGTGVPDTQYF
>NA|many|TRBV28|TRBJ2-7
TGTGCCAGCAGTTTGATCTGGGGCGAGCAGTACTTC
CASSLIWGEQYF
>NA|many|TRBV9|TRBJ1-3
TGTGCCAGCAGCGCCGGGGGTCACAGTGGAAACACCATATATTTT
CASSAGGHSGNTIYF
>NA|many|TRBV12-3/TRBV12-4|TRBJ1-5
TGTGCCAGCACCCAGGGAGATAGCAATCAGCCCCAGCATTTT
CASTQGDSNQPQHF
>TRBD2|many|TRBV29-1|TRBJ2-7
TGCAGCGTTAAACCGGGACTAGCGCAATCCTACGAGCAGTACTTC
CSVKPGLAQSYEQYF
>NA|many|TRBV4-2|TRBJ1-2
TGTGCCAGCAGCCTTTCAGGAGGATGGGACTATGGCTACACCTTC
CASSLSGGWDYGYTF
>TRBD1|NA|TRBV27|TRBJ2-6
TGTGCCAGCAGTCCTTCCCAGGGGGCGCCTGGGGCCAACGTCCTGACTTTC
CASSPSQGAPGANVLTF
>TRBD1|many|TRBV6-5|TRBJ2-3
TGTGCCAGCAGTGGCTTACAGGGGGCTAGAGGCACAGATACGCAGTATTTT
CASSGLQGARGTDTQYF
>NA|many|TRBV10-2|TRBJ2-5
TGCGCCAGCAGTGAGGTTGGGACTTGGAATAAGGAGACCCAGTACTTC
CASSEVGTWNKETQYF
>NA|many|TRBV3-1|TRBJ2-7
TGTGCCAGCAGCCAAGGAGGCGAGCAGTACTTC
CASSQGGEQYF
>NA|many|TRBV6-2/TRBV6-3|TRBJ1-6
TGTGCCAGCACGGGCACCACGGTCGCGTCACCCCTCCACTTT
CASTGTTVASPLHF
>NA|many|TRBV19|TRBJ2-5
TGTGCCAGTAGTAGATCCGGGAACGTGGAGACCCAGTACTTC
CASSRSGNVETQYF
>NA|many|TRBV19|TRBJ2-1
TGTGCCAGTAGTATTTCCGGGTTTGGTGAGCAGTTCTTC
CASSISGFGEQFF
>NA|many|TRBV28|TRBJ2-4
TGTGCCAGCAGTTCCCCGAGGACGTCTACCAAAAACATTCAGTACTTC
CASSSPRTSTKNIQYF
>NA|many|TRBV3-1|TRBJ1-1
TGTGCCAGCAGCATTGCGAGTGTTAACACTGAAGCTTTCTTT
CASSIASVNTEAFF
>NA|many|TRBV7-2|TRBJ2-5
TGTGCCACCGCGGGGTGGCACTCGGACCAAGAGACCCAGTACTTC
CATAGWHSDQETQYF
>TRBD2|many|TRBV10-2|TRBJ2-1
TGCGCCAGCTCTAGACTAGCGGGACCGAGCTCCTACAATGAGCAGTTCTTC
CASSRLAGPSSYNEQFF
>NA|many|TRBV12-3/TRBV12-4|TRBJ2-1
TGTGCCAGCAGCTCAGGACTGTACAATGAGCAGTTCTTC
CASSSGLYNEQFF
>NA|many|TRBV30|TRBJ1-6
TGTGCCTGGAGTCTTCCTCATTCACCCCTCCACTTT
CAWSLPHSPLHF
>NA|many|TRBV19|TRBJ1-2
TGTGCCAGTAGGACGGTATATGGCTACACCTTC
CASRTVYGYTF
>NA|many|TRBV7-2|TRBJ2-2
TGTGCCAGCAGCCTGAAACGTCCGAACACCGGGGAGCTGTTTTTT
CASSLKRPNTGELFF
>TRBD1|NA|TRBV7-2|TRBJ2-5
TGTGCCAGCAGACCCGGGACAGGGGGACGAGGAACCCAGTACTTC
CASRPGTGGRGTQYF
>NA|few|TRBV20-1|TRBJ1-3
TGCAGTGCAACACCGGGACAAGGAAACACCATATATTTT
CSATPGQGNTIYF
>NA|NA|TRBV5-4|TRBJ2-2
TGTGCCAGCAGCATACCGACAGGGAACACCGGGGAGCTGTTTTTT
CASSIPTGNTGELFF